The source of this T cell receptor beta chain is a study of blood T cell repertoires in COVID-19. In the source study's methods: Counts of nucleated cells, estimated from reference gene primer amplification, were obtained. TCRdb's copy holds only in-frame clones and misses some; the assay was immunoSEQ multiplex PCR. The DNA gave D and trimming, while V, J and clone size come from that table. Altogether approximately 260,000 clones are present, 80% to 90% being singletons, with the ten largest covering approximately 4.5%. V lost 5 bases, J lost 10 bases, and 18 bases lay in between. Germline CDR1 SGHTA, CDR2 FQGNSA. The CDR3 is 15 amino acids.

The sequenced sample was PBMCs or T cells enriched from blood (not recorded which). The sequence came from a man aged 25-45 years with acute COVID-19. The rearrangement links TRBV7-2 to TRBJ1-6; D may be TRBD1 (6 bases). CDR3 residues: CASSQGTGIGSPLHF. The CDR3 DNA follows: TGTGCCAGCAGCCAAGGAACAGGGATCGGGTCACCCCTCCACTTT.